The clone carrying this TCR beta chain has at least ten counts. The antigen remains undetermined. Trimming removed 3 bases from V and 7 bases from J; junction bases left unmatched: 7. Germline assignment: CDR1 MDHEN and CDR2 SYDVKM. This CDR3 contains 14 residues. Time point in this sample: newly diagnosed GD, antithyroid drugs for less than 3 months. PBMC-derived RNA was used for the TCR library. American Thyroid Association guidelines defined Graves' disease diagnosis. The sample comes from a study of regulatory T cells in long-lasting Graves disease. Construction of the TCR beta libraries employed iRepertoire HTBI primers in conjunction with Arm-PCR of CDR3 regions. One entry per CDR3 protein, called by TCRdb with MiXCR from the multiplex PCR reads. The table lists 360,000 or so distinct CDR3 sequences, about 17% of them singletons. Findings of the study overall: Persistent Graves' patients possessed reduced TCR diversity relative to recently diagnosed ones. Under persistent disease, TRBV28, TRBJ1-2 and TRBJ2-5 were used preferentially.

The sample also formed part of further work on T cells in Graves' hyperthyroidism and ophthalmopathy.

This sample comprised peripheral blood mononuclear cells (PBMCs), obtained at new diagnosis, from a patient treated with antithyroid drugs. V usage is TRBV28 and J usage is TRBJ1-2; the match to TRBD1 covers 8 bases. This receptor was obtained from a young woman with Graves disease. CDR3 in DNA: TGTGCCAGCAGTTTCTACAGGGGGAAAGGTGGCTACACCTTC. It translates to CASSFYRGKGGYTF.